The TCR beta chain described here comes from a study of beta chain features in type 1 diabetes. For the study at large: Age, gender and cell yields were alike across patients and healthy donors. Study results and caveats: The study notes PCR might favor shorter templates equally in patients and controls.

Since all of the isolated RNA was reverse transcribed, expressed TCRB transcripts were what got sequenced. For naive, central memory and regulatory T cell samples, reads averaged roughly 4 million. The repertoire was sequenced with immunoSEQ multiplex PCR; TCRdb's copy has only in-frame clones and lacks some. This table has 200,000 to 250,000 clones, about a tenth appearing once. This clone was found a few times. The antigen remains undetermined. Averaging around 110 mL, one heparinised blood draw came from each individual donor. CDR1 KGHSH and CDR2 LQKENI come from the germline V gene. The J segment lost 8 bases and the V segment lost 5 bases, leaving 4 bases of the junction unmatched. The CDR3 covers 13 residues.

The chain combines TRBV18 with TRBJ2-1; TRBD1 aligns across 9 bases. This TCR was recovered from a man aged 18 to 30 in good health. The sequenced material came from central memory CD4+ T cells from blood. The CDR3 coding sequence is TGTGCCAGCTCAGGGACAGGGACCCATGAGCAGTTCTTC. It codes for CASSGTGTHEQFF. The variable domain in full, completed from reference TRBV18 and TRBJ2-1, reads NAGVMQNPRHLVRRRGQEARLRCSPMKGHSHVYWYRQLPEEGLKFMVYLQKENIIDESGMPKERFSAEFPKEGPSILRIQQVVRGDSAAYFCASSGTGTHEQFFGPGTRLTVL.